This record looks at one TCR beta chain sequence and its context. This entry comes from a study of PD-1 blockade in classical Hodgkin lymphoma. Time point specified: newly diagnosed, previously untreated cHL patient sample. By magnetic negative selection, CD4+ T cells were purified from thawed PBMCs. The assay was immunoSEQ multiplex PCR, and TCRdb's table has in-frame clones only and misses some. The table includes 25,000 to 30,000 clones, about 90% detected once. The ends were cut back, 4 bases at V and 0 bases at J, with 6 bases in the middle. Germline V CDR1 and CDR2: SSHAT, FNYEAQ (reference sequence). CDR3 length: 13 amino acids.

The V gene is TRBV7-7, the J gene TRBJ2-5; D gene uncertain. Source material: CD4+ T cells from blood. This TCR came from a human donor with classical Hodgkin lymphoma. The CDR3 is CASSSADQETQYF. Written as DNA, the CDR3 is TGTGCCAGCAGCTCCGCGGACCAAGAGACCCAGTACTTC.